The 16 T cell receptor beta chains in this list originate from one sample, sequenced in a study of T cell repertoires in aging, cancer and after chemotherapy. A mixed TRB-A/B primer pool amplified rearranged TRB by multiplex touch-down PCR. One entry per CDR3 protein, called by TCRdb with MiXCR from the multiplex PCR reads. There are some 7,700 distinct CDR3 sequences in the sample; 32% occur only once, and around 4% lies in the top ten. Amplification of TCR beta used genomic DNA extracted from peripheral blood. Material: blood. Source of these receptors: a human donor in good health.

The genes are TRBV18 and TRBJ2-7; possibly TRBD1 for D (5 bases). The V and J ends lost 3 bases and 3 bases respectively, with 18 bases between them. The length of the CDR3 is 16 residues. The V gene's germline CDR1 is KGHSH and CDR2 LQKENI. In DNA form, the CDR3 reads TGTGCCAGCTCACCCCAGAGTAGGACAACGGGCTACGAGCAGTACTTC. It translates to CASSPQSRTTGYEQYF.

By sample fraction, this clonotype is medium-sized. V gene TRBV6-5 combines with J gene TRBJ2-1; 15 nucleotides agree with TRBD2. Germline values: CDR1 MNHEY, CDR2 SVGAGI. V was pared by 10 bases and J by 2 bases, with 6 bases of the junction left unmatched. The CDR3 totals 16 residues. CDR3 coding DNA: TGTGCCACCACACGGACTAGCGGGGGGGCCTACAATGAGCAGTTCTTC. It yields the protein CATTRTSGGAYNEQFF.

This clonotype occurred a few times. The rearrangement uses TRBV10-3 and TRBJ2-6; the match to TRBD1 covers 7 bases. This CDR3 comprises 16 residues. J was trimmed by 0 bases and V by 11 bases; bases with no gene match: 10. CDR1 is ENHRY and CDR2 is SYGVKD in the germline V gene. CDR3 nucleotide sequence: TGTGCCGCGACTACAGGGGCCGACTCTGGGGCCAACGTCCTGACTTTC. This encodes CAATTGADSGANVLTF.

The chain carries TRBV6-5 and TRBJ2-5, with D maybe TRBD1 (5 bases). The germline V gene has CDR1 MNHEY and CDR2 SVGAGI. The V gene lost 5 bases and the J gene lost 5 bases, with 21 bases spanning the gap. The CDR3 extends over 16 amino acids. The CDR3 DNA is TGTGCCAGCAGTAACCCTCGACAGTACCCCTTGGAGACCCAGTACTTC. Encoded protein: CASSNPRQYPLETQYF.

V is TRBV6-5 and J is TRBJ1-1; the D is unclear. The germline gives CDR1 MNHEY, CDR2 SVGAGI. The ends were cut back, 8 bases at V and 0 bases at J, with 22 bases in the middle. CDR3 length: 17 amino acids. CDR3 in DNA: TGTGCCAGCTTATGGGCTGGAGGAGTACCCATGAACACTGAAGCTTTCTTT. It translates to CASLWAGGVPMNTEAFF.

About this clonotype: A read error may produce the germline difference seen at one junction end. CDR3 coding DNA: TGCGCCAGCAGTTATGACGGGGGGAACACTGAAGCTTTCTTT. Protein: CASSYDGGNTEAFF. The genes are TRBV4-2 and TRBJ1-1; D is possibly TRBD1 (5 bases). The CDR3 covers 14 residues. Germline values: CDR1 LGHNA, CDR2 YNFKEQ.

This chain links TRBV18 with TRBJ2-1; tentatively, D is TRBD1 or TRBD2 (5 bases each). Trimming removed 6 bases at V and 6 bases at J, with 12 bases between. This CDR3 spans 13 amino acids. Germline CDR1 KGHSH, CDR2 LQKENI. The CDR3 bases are TGTGCCAGCTCCCTTGGGACCTCCAATGAGCAGTTCTTC. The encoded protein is CASSLGTSNEQFF.

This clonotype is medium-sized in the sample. The CDR3: CASSASPGQGEQFF. The CDR3 nucleotides read TGTGCCAGCAGTGCGTCACCGGGACAGGGTGAGCAGTTCTTC. This sequence joins TRBV6-4 and TRBJ2-1; 9 bases line up with TRBD1. Germline V CDR1 and CDR2: MRHNA, SNTAGT. V gave up 4 bases and J gave up 9 bases; unmatched junction bases: 7. CDR3 length: 14 amino acids.

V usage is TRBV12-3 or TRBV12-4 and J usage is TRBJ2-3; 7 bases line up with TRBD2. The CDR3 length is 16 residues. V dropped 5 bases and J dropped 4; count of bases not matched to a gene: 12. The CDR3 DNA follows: TGTGCCAGCAGTGCTTGGGAGGGGTTCAGCGCAGATACGCAGTATTTT. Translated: CASSAWEGFSADTQYF.

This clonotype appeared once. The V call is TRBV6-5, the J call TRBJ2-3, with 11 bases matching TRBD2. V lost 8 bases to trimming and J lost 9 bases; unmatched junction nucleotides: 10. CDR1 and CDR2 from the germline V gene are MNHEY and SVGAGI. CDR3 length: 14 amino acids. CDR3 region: CASRDSGGVGTQYF. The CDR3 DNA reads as TGTGCCAGCCGGGATAGCGGGGGGGTAGGGACGCAGTATTTT.

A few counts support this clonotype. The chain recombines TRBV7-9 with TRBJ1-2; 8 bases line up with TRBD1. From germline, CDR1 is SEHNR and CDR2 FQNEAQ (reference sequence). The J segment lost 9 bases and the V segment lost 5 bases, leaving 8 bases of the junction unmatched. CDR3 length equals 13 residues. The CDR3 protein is CASSPGTGNSYTF. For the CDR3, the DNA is TGTGCCAGCAGCCCCGGGACAGGCAACAGCTACACCTTC.

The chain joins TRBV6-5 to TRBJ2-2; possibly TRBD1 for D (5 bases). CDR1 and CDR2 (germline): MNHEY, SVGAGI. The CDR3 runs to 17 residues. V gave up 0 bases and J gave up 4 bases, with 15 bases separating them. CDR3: CASSYSGQGASTGELFF. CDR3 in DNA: TGTGCCAGCAGTTACTCTGGGCAGGGTGCGAGCACCGGGGAGCTGTTTTTT.

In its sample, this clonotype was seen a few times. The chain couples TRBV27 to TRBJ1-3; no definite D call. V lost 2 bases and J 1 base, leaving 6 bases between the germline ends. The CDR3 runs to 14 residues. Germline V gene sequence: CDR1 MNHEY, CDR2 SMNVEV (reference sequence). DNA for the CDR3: TGTGCCAGCAGTTTAAATAGATCTGGAAACACCATATATTTT. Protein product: CASSLNRSGNTIYF.

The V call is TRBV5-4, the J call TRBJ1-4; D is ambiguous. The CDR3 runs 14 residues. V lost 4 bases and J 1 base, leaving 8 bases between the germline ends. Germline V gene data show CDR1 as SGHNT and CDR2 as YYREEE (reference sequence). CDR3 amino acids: CASSVSVTNEKLFF. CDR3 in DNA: TGTGCCAGCAGCGTCAGCGTAACTAATGAAAAACTGTTTTTT.

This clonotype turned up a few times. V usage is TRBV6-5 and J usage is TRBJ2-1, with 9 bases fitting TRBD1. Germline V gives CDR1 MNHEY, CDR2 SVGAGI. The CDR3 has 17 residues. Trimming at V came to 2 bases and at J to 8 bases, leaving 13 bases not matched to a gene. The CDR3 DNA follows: TGTGCCAGCAGTTACCCATCCATGGACAGGGGTACTCATGAGCAGTTCTTC. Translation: CASSYPSMDRGTHEQFF.

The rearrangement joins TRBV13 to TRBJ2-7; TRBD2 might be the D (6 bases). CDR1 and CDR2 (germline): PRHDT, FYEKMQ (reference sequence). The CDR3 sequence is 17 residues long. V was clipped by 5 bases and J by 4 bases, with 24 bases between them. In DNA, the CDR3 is TGTGCCAGCAGCACCAGTAAGACCGGGCTTGGGGGGTACGAGCAGTACTTC. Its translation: CASSTSKTGLGGYEQYF.